This T cell receptor (beta chain) was obtained from a study of cytomegalovirus exposure and HLA in healthy donors. This clone was observed a handful of times. Use of 60 Vbeta and 13 Jbeta primers characterized the PCR. TCRdb's table, derived via immunoSEQ multiplex PCR, lists solely in-frame clones and lacks some. The table records some 170,000 clones, roughly 80% of them present only once. The source of this sequence is a man younger than 45 in good health and CMV-seropositive. Source material: PBMCs.

The CDR3 loop reads CASSPRTGSFTEAFF. The CDR3 bases are TGTGCCAGCAGCCCTCGGACAGGGAGTTTCACTGAAGCTTTCTTT. The V call is TRBV14, the J call TRBJ1-1, with 8 bases that match TRBD1. Germline V gene data show CDR1 as SGHDN and CDR2 as FVKESK. The CDR3 extends over 15 amino acids. With V trimmed by 4 bases and J by 4 bases, 8 bases remained unmatched.